This passage covers 27 T cell receptor beta chains from one sample sequenced in a study of blood T cell repertoires in COVID-19. Data came from immunoSEQ multiplex PCR; TCRdb stores just in-frame clones and leaves some out. The sample lists 90,000 to 120,000 clones, about 89% seen once, with more than 0.9% in the top ten. What was sequenced was peripheral blood. The receptors derive from a woman aged 25 to 39 with acute or convalescent COVID-19.

The V and J genes are TRBV11-2 and TRBJ1-2, with TRBD1 matching 8 bases. The junction had 7 bases not matched to a gene; V was cut back by 5 bases and J by 5 bases. Germline V gene sequence: CDR1 SGHAT, CDR2 FQNNGV. The CDR3 runs to 14 residues. The CDR3, as DNA: TGTGCCAGCAGCCCGGCAGGGGGCAAGTATGGCTACACCTTC. Amino acid sequence: CASSPAGGKYGYTF.

The V call is TRBV4-1, the J call TRBJ2-7, with a tentative D call TRBD2 (7 bases). The CDR3 length is 15 residues. The germline V gene encodes CDR1 MGHRA and CDR2 YSYEKL. V was shortened by 0 bases and J by 2 bases, with 11 bases between the two germline ends. The CDR3, as DNA: TGCGCCAGCAGCCAAGACGGGGGGCCGACCTACGAGCAGTACTTC. It yields the protein CASSQDGGPTYEQYF.

The gene calls are TRBV11-3 and TRBJ2-3, with D maybe TRBD2 (6 bases). The CDR3 sequence is 16 residues long. The germline CDR1 and CDR2 sequences are SGHNT and YENEEA. With 5 bases removed from V and 0 bases from J, the gap between germline ends came to 15 bases. In nucleotides, the CDR3 is TGTGCCAGCAGCCTCTCCGGGACTTTAAGCACAGATACGCAGTATTTT. The encoded protein is CASSLSGTLSTDTQYF.

V is TRBV4-1 and J is TRBJ2-7; 10 bases are shared with TRBD1. Germline V lookup: CDR1 MGHRA, CDR2 YSYEKL. V was pared by 4 bases and J by 1 base, with 7 bases of the junction left unmatched. The CDR3 covers 16 residues. The DNA for the CDR3 is TGCGCCAGCAGCCGAACTCCGGGACAGGGGTCCTACGAGCAGTACTTC. It encodes CASSRTPGQGSYEQYF.

V gene TRBV29-1 combines with J gene TRBJ1-2; D is perhaps TRBD1 (6 bases). This CDR3 has 15 amino acids. Germline V gene sequence: CDR1 SQVTM, CDR2 ANQGSEA. Between the trimmed V and J ends, which lost 3 bases and 3 bases, there was a span of 17 bases. The DNA for the CDR3 is TGCAGCGTTGACTTGGGCGACAGGCCTGACTATGGCTACACCTTC. Translating gives CSVDLGDRPDYGYTF.

This sequence joins TRBV7-2 and TRBJ1-6; TRBD1 matches at 9 bases. This CDR3 comprises 16 residues. V gave up 4 bases and J gave up 10 bases; unmatched junction bases: 11. The germline gives CDR1 SGHTA, CDR2 FQGNSA. This chain's CDR3 is CASSSASGQGNSPLHF. CDR3 DNA: TGTGCCAGCAGCTCGGCATCTGGACAGGGGAACTCACCCCTCCACTTT.

The V and J genes are TRBV6-2 or TRBV6-3 and TRBJ2-3, with 7 bases fitting TRBD2. V trimming: 5 bases; J trimming: 11 bases; junction bases outside the gene matches: 4. Germline CDR1 is MNHEY and CDR2 is SVGEGT. There are 11 residues in the CDR3. CDR3 nucleotides: TGTGCCAGCAGTAGACTAGCCCGGCAGTATTTT. Protein: CASSRLARQYF.

The rearrangement joins TRBV10-2 to TRBJ2-7; D unresolved. V was trimmed by 3 bases and J by 5 bases, leaving 2 bases between them. Germline V gene sequence: CDR1 WSHSY, CDR2 SAAADI. The CDR3 runs 10 residues. The CDR3 loop reads CASSDNEQYF. CDR3 nucleotide sequence: TGCGCCAGCAGTGACAACGAGCAGTACTTC.

The V and J genes are TRBV15 and TRBJ2-3, with D uncertain. The CDR3 extends over 14 amino acids. From germline, CDR1 is LNHNV and CDR2 YYDKDF (reference sequence). V was shortened by 4 bases and J by 2 bases, with 10 bases between the two germline ends. The CDR3 DNA reads TGTGCCACCAGCATCGGCGGAAACACAGATACGCAGTATTTT. This translates into CATSIGGNTDTQYF.

The V and J genes are TRBV7-3 and TRBJ1-1; D uncertain. Germline values: CDR1 SGHTA, CDR2 FQGTGA. The ends were cut back, 1 base at V and 0 bases at J, with 9 bases in the middle. The CDR3 is made up of 15 amino acids. The CDR3 bases are TGTGCCAGCAGCTTAATGGCAGTCATGAACACTGAAGCTTTCTTT. Encoded protein: CASSLMAVMNTEAFF.

This chain connects TRBV29-1 to TRBJ1-2; 11 bases are a match to TRBD1. The CDR3 consists of 14 residues. From germline, CDR1 is SQVTM and CDR2 ANQGSEA. V trimming: 6 bases; J trimming: 3 bases; junction bases outside the gene matches: 6. DNA for the CDR3: TGCAGCGTCAATGGACAGGGGGCCGACTATGGCTACACCTTC. It translates to CSVNGQGADYGYTF.

The rearrangement uses TRBV6-5 and TRBJ1-1, with a possible D match to TRBD1 (6 bases). V was cut by 6 bases and J by 5 bases, with 13 bases left in between. Germline-derived CDR1 and CDR2 are MNHEY and SVGAGI. The CDR3 covers 13 residues. In DNA form, the CDR3 reads TGTGCCAGCAGCCCGACAGGTTGGACTGAAGCTTTCTTT. It encodes CASSPTGWTEAFF.

The chain joins TRBV27 to TRBJ1-2; 7 bases agree with TRBD1. The CDR3 length is 13 residues. The V gene's germline CDR1 is MNHEY and CDR2 SMNVEV (reference sequence). Trimming cost V 8 bases and J 5 bases; bases outside gene matches: 8. The CDR3 protein is CASGLRGRYGYTF. The CDR3, as DNA: TGTGCCAGCGGACTCAGGGGGAGGTATGGCTACACCTTC.

This chain links TRBV5-1 with TRBJ2-7; 9 bases align to TRBD1. In germline, CDR1 is SGHRS, CDR2 YFSETQ. The CDR3 has 14 residues. The ends lost 4 bases at V and 4 bases at J; junction bases unmatched: 6. CDR3 loop: CASSIGTGLYEQYF. CDR3 in DNA: TGCGCCAGCAGCATCGGGACAGGGTTATACGAGCAGTACTTC. Supplemented by reference TRBV5-1 and TRBJ2-7, the full variable domain reads KAGVTQTPRYLIKTRGQQVTLSCSPISGHRSVSWYQQTPGQGLQFLFEYFSETQRNKGNFPGRFSGRQFSNSRSEMNVSTLELGDSALYLCASSIGTGLYEQYFGPGTRLTVT.

The V call is TRBV27, the J call TRBJ2-7; the D is unclear. Trimming took 6 bases from V and 2 from J, leaving 17 bases between them. CDR1 and CDR2 from the germline V gene are MNHEY and SMNVEV (reference sequence). This CDR3 comprises 15 residues. For the CDR3, the DNA is TGTGCCAGCAGATTAACAGAGACCGCCACCTACGAGCAGTACTTC. Translated, it gives CASRLTETATYEQYF.

The V and J genes are TRBV14 and TRBJ1-6, with D possibly being TRBD1 (5 bases). Germline CDR1 reads SGHDN; CDR2 reads FVKESK. V was cut by 1 base and J by 6 bases, with 16 bases left in between. This CDR3 region has 17 residues. CDR3 sequence reads: CASSQGRVGQGNSPLHF. DNA for the CDR3: TGTGCCAGCAGCCAAGGTCGGGTCGGGCAGGGTAATTCACCCCTCCACTTT. The whole variable domain, remainder taken from reference TRBV14 and TRBJ1-6, is EAGVTQFPSHSVIEKGQTVTLRCDPISGHDNLYWYRRVMGKEIKFLLHFVKESKQDESGMPNNRFLAERTGGTYSTLKVQPAELEDSGVYFCASSQGRVGQGNSPLHFGNGTRLTVT.

The count of this clone is one. The rearrangement joins TRBV27 to TRBJ1-2, with no clear D. This CDR3 spans 12 amino acids. CDR1 is MNHEY and CDR2 is SMNVEV in the germline V gene (reference sequence). V lost 7 bases, J lost 3 bases, and 9 bases lay in between. CDR3 protein: CASKGTDYGYTF. CDR3 DNA: TGTGCCAGCAAAGGAACAGACTATGGCTACACCTTC.

This chain joins TRBV28 and TRBJ1-2; D not certain. V lost 7 bases to trimming and J lost 0 bases, with 6 bases between them. This CDR3 has 12 amino acids. The germline V gene encodes CDR1 MDHEN and CDR2 SYDVKM. This CDR3 is CASTNPNYGYTF. The CDR3 DNA sequence: TGTGCCAGCACCAATCCTAACTATGGCTACACCTTC.

This clone was found once. The V and J genes are TRBV4-3 and TRBJ1-6; the match to TRBD1 covers 8 bases. CDR3 length equals 15 residues. Germline lookup yields CDR1 LGHNA and CDR2 YSLEER. V trimming: 2 bases; J trimming: 9 bases; junction bases outside the gene matches: 6. CDR3 nucleotide sequence: TGCGCCAGCAGCCAATCCAGGGGGCTTGGTTCACCCCTCCACTTT. Translating it yields CASSQSRGLGSPLHF.

This clone was recorded once. This rearrangement joins TRBV2 to TRBJ1-2, with 8 bases matching TRBD1. V lost 9 bases and J lost 1; bases outside the gene matches: 4. The V gene's germline CDR1 is SNHLY and CDR2 FYNNEI. This CDR3 contains 13 residues. In DNA form, the CDR3 reads TGTGCCAGAGGGACAGGTGATAACTATGGCTACACCTTC. This encodes CARGTGDNYGYTF.

The count of this clone is one. V usage is TRBV5-1 and J usage is TRBJ1-1; 9 bases align to TRBD1. The CDR3 spans 15 residues. Germline CDR1 reads SGHRS; CDR2 reads YFSETQ. The ends lost 3 bases at V and 6 bases at J; junction bases unmatched: 9. The CDR3 loop is CASSSVPGQGPEAFF. As DNA, the CDR3 is TGCGCCAGCAGCTCAGTCCCGGGACAGGGTCCTGAAGCTTTCTTT.

The V gene is TRBV11-3, the J gene TRBJ2-1; 8 nucleotides line up with TRBD2. This CDR3 contains 17 residues. V gave up 3 bases and J gave up 4 bases; unmatched junction bases: 11. The V gene's germline CDR1 is SGHNT and CDR2 YENEEA. DNA for the CDR3: TGTGCCAGCAGCTTCCCCCGAGCGGGCGGGGGGTACAATGAGCAGTTCTTC. This gives the protein CASSFPRAGGGYNEQFF. Complete variable domain (other parts from reference TRBV11-3 and TRBJ2-1): EAGVVQSPRYKIIEKKQPVAFWCNPISGHNTLYWYLQNLGQGPELLIRYENEEAVDDSQLPKDRFSAERLKGVDSTLKIQPAELGDSAVYLCASSFPRAGGGYNEQFFGPGTRLTVL.

This clone is a singleton in its sample. This chain links TRBV7-2 with TRBJ2-7, with TRBD1 identical over 7 bases. The CDR3 is 14 residues long. Germline V gene sequence: CDR1 SGHTA, CDR2 FQGNSA. V was pared by 5 bases and J by 1 base, with 5 bases of the junction left unmatched. The CDR3 region is CASSPRQGSYEQYF. The CDR3 DNA follows: TGTGCCAGCAGCCCCCGACAGGGTTCCTACGAGCAGTACTTC.

The chain couples TRBV6-5 to TRBJ1-2; D gene unclear. The CDR3 runs to 13 residues. CDR1 is MNHEY, CDR2 SVGAGI, per germline. The V end lost 6 bases, the J end lost 1 base, and 9 bases lay between the germline ends. CDR3 protein: CASRAGINYGYTF. Written as DNA, the CDR3 is TGTGCCAGCAGGGCCGGGATTAACTATGGCTACACCTTC.

The J gene is TRBJ2-7, the V gene TRBV28, with 9 bases identical to TRBD2. The J segment lost 9 bases and the V segment lost 2 bases, leaving 5 bases of the junction unmatched. The CDR3 is 13 residues long. Germline assignment: CDR1 MDHEN and CDR2 SYDVKM. In DNA, the CDR3 is TGTGCCAGCAGTTTAGGGACTAGCAGAGGGCAGTACTTC. Its protein is CASSLGTSRGQYF.

V is TRBV18 and J is TRBJ2-1; unclear D gene. Germline V lookup: CDR1 KGHSH, CDR2 LQKENI. CDR3 length: 15 residues. V was shortened by 6 bases and J by 0 bases, with 12 bases between the two germline ends. The CDR3 region is CASSQTPSSYNEQFF. CDR3 sequence (DNA): TGTGCCAGCTCGCAGACTCCGAGCTCCTACAATGAGCAGTTCTTC.

The V gene is TRBV10-3, the J gene TRBJ1-4, with D possibly TRBD1 on 5 matching bases. This CDR3 is 15 amino acids long. Trimming left V 6 bases short and J 8 bases short, with 19 bases between. The V gene's germline CDR1 is ENHRY and CDR2 SYGVKD. The CDR3 protein is CAISVEGEVGEKLFF. CDR3 DNA: TGTGCCATCAGCGTGGAAGGGGAGGTCGGCGAAAAACTGTTTTTT.